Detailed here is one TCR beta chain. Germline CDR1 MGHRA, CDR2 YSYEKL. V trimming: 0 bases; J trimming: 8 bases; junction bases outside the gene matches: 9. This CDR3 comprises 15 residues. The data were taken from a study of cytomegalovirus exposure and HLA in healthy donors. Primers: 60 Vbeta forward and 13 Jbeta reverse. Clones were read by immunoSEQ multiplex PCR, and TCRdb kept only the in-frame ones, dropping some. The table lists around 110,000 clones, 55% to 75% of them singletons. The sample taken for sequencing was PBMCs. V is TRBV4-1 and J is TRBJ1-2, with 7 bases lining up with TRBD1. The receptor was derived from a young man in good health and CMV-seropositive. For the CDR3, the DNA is TGCGCCAGCAGCCAAGATCGACAGGGTATAGACGGCTACACCTTC. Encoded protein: CASSQDRQGIDGYTF.